This entry features one TCR beta chain sequence. V was clipped by 4 bases and J by 3 bases, with 16 bases between them. Germline loops: CDR1 MDHEN, CDR2 SYDVKM. The CDR3 has 16 residues. These data originate in a study of blood T cell repertoires in COVID-19. Sequenced by immunoSEQ multiplex PCR; TCRdb stores in-frame clones only, minus some. The sample lists 150,000 to 200,000 clones, about 88% occurring once. The clonotype originates from a human donor in a cohort sampled during active COVID-19. Source material: peripheral blood. V gene TRBV28 combines with J gene TRBJ2-1, with D possibly being TRBD1 (6 bases). CDR3 loop: CASSSQGTVNYNEQFF. CDR3 coding DNA: TGTGCCAGCAGTTCCCAGGGGACGGTTAACTACAATGAGCAGTTCTTC.